The present T cell receptor (beta chain) was sequenced within a study of cytomegalovirus exposure and HLA in healthy donors. Regarding the study as a whole: Most observed TCR sequences were rare, whereas some public TCRs were detected in many donors.

Notes on this clone: The antigen is unknown.

Between the trimmed V and J ends, which lost 3 bases and 3 bases, there was a span of 11 bases. This CDR3 is 14 amino acids long. Germline V CDR1 and CDR2: SGDLS, YYNGEE. Primers included in the PCR were 60 Vbeta and 13 Jbeta primers. Libraries were prepared by immunoSEQ multiplex PCR; TCRdb keeps only in-frame clonotypes and omits some of them. The sample includes tens of thousands of clones, approximately 78% of them seen just once. The V gene is TRBV9, the J gene TRBJ2-3; the D gene is possibly TRBD1 (5 bases). This receptor was obtained from a man aged 18 to 30 in good health and CMV-seronegative. Material: PBMCs. CDR3: CASSDRIKTDTQYF. The CDR3 DNA follows: TGTGCCAGCAGCGACAGGATAAAAACAGATACGCAGTATTTT.